The clone carrying this TCR beta chain was counted a single time. This sample is part of a study of shared clonotypes between healthy human individuals. On the study more broadly: With ages of 18 to 49, the donors were two women and three men.

CDR1 and CDR2 (germline): MGHRA, YSYEKL. With 1 base clipped from V and 7 bases from J, the junction kept 8 bases outside the gene matches. The CDR3 contains 15 residues. The assay was run at deep level. Here immunoSEQ multiplex PCR was the method, and the copy in TCRdb shows in-frame clones only, minus some. The sample holds 2 million to 2.5 million clones, nearly 97% seen once. Sequencing input: naive CD4+ T cells sorted from blood. The subset was: CD45RA+ positively selected. This clonotype was sampled from a man in his late teens or twenties in good health. The chain carries TRBV4-1 and TRBJ1-2; 8 bases fit TRBD1. This chain's CDR3 is CASSQVGLQGGGYTF. CDR3 sequence (DNA): TGCGCCAGCAGCCAAGTGGGGCTACAGGGGGGTGGCTACACCTTC.